The 6 T cell receptor beta chains reported below all come from one sample, sequenced in a study of cytomegalovirus exposure and HLA in healthy donors. Both 60 Vbeta primers and 13 Jbeta primers went into the PCR. Assay: immunoSEQ multiplex PCR; the TCRdb copy retains only in-frame clones and omits some. The table includes under 150,000 clones, over 70% detected once. Sequenced input: PBMCs. The receptors stem from a woman aged 55 to 70 in good health and CMV-seropositive.

The genes are TRBV6-5 and TRBJ1-1, with 9 bases fitting TRBD1. CDR1 MNHEY and CDR2 SVGAGI come from the germline V gene. Trimming at V came to 2 bases and at J to 3 bases, leaving 4 bases not matched to a gene. The CDR3 totals 15 residues. CDR3 amino acids: CASSYGGQGDTEAFF. The CDR3, as DNA: TGTGCCAGCAGTTACGGGGGACAGGGCGACACTGAAGCTTTCTTT.

The chain joins TRBV5-1 to TRBJ1-4; 9 bases are a match to TRBD1. The length of the CDR3 is 16 residues. Losses at the gene ends were 1 base for V and 6 bases for J; bases not matched to a gene: 7. The germline V gene encodes CDR1 SGHRS and CDR2 YFSETQ. In DNA form, the CDR3 reads TGCGCCAGCAGCTTGAGTCCGGGACAGGGTTATGAAAAACTGTTTTTT. Its translation is CASSLSPGQGYEKLFF.

The DNA for the CDR3 is TGCGCCAGCAGTGAATGGACAGAGGGAAATGAGCAGTTCTTC. This encodes CASSEWTEGNEQFF. The rearrangement uses TRBV10-1 and TRBJ2-1; a weak D match, TRBD1 (6 bases). This CDR3 spans 14 amino acids. V lost 3 bases and J 7 bases, leaving 13 bases between the germline ends. CDR1 is WNHNN and CDR2 is SYGVQD in the germline V gene (reference sequence).

The V call is TRBV13, the J call TRBJ2-3, with no clear D. The CDR3 sequence is 14 residues long. Trimming removed 5 bases at V and 2 bases at J, with 11 bases between. Germline V gives CDR1 PRHDT, CDR2 FYEKMQ (reference sequence). The CDR3 sequence: CASSTPGDTDTQYF. The CDR3 region has the DNA TGTGCCAGCAGCACACCGGGTGACACAGATACGCAGTATTTT.

As to this clone: Relative to the germline gene, one junction end is altered; a read error may explain this. J is TRBJ2-3 and V is TRBV19; 7 bases align to TRBD2. Germline loops: CDR1 LNHDA, CDR2 SQIVND (reference sequence). This CDR3 region has 15 residues. The CDR3 reads CASRIEAGWPDTQYF. CDR3 in DNA: TGTGCCAGTAGAATAGAAGCGGGGTGGCCGGATACGCAGTATTTT.

DNA of the CDR3: TGTGCCAGCAGCTTGTCCGCGTTTTTGTTGGCTGGGACAGCTTCCTACGAGCAGTACTTC. This translates into CASSLSAFLLAGTASYEQYF. This sequence joins TRBV5-8 and TRBJ2-7; 7 bases map to TRBD1. V trimming: 1 base; J trimming: 1 base; junction bases outside the gene matches: 20. The CDR3 length is 20 residues. Germline CDR1 SGHTS, CDR2 YDEGEE. The full variable domain, in which reference TRBV5-8 and TRBJ2-7 provide the parts outside the CDR3, is EAGVTQSPTHLIKTRGQQATLRCSPISGHTSVYWYQQALGLGLQFLLWYDEGEERNRGNFPPRFSGRQFPNYSSELNVNALELEDSALYLCASSLSAFLLAGTASYEQYFGPGTRLTVT.